The rows below give T cell receptor beta chains drawn from one sample of a study of T-cell reconstitution after alpha-beta-depleted transplantation in children. TCRdb independently ran MiXCR on the PCR reads; one entry per CDR3 protein. The sample has hundreds of thousands of distinct CDR3 sequences, approximately 8% seen once. Sample: PBMCs, mostly from graft donor cells, taken 180 days after TCRalphabeta/CD19-depleted stem cell transplant. The receptors come from a male patient between 5 and 17 years old who had a stem cell transplant for acute lymphoblastic leukemia, so the T cells may come from the graft donor. Both conserved end residues are part of each CDR3. The D gene is left open where the match is weak. Not all rows give a size; the values are once, few, many and, for expanded clones, a class.

>TRBJ2-5|TRBV15|many|NA
TGTGCCACCAGCAGAGGAGACAAGGGGAAAGGAGAGACCCAGTACTTC
CATSRGDKGKGETQYF
>TRBJ1-5|TRBV6-1|many|NA
TGTGCCAGCAGTGGGGCAGGGGCCCCCAATCAGCCCCAGCATTTT
CASSGAGAPNQPQHF
>TRBJ1-4|TRBV19|many|NA
TGTGCCAGTAAGGGCGAAAAACTGTTTTTT
CASKGEKLFF
>TRBJ2-7|TRBV27|many|NA
TGTGCCAGCAGCCCCGGGATCTCTCCCTACGAGCAGTACTTC
CASSPGISPYEQYF
>TRBJ2-1|TRBV3-1|many|TRBD2
TGTGCCAGCAGCCCGGGACTAGCGGGAGCCTACAATGAGCAGTTCTTC
CASSPGLAGAYNEQFF
>TRBJ2-1|TRBV29-1|many|NA
TGCAGCGTTTCACAGGGATCCTACAATGAGCAGTTCTTC
CSVSQGSYNEQFF
>TRBJ2-5|TRBV6-5|many|NA
TGTGCCAGCAGTTACTCCGACCAGGAAGAGACCCAGTACTTC
CASSYSDQEETQYF
>TRBJ2-7|TRBV28|many|NA
TGTGCCAGCAGTCCTGGTCTCTCACCCGCCTACGAGCAGTACTTC
CASSPGLSPAYEQYF
>TRBJ1-1|TRBV23-1|few|TRBD1
TGCGCCAGCAGACCGGGACAGGGGATGAACACTGAAGCTTTCTTT
CASRPGQGMNTEAFF
>TRBJ2-7|TRBV7-6|many|NA
TGTGCCAGCAGCTTAGAACCTCGCACCGGCTACGAGCAGTACTTC
CASSLEPRTGYEQYF
>TRBJ2-5|TRBV7-3|many|NA
TGTGCCAGCAGCTTAAGTGGGACATTCCGGGAGACCCAGTACTTC
CASSLSGTFRETQYF
>TRBJ1-2|TRBV6-1|NA|TRBD1
TGTGCCAGCAGTGAAGAGTTGCGGACAGGGAGCGGCTACACCTTC
CASSEELRTGSGYTF
>TRBJ2-2|TRBV12-3/TRBV12-4|many|NA
TGTGCCAGCAGTTTAGGGGGCACCGGGGAGCTGTTTTTT
CASSLGGTGELFF
>TRBJ1-5|TRBV6-2/TRBV6-3|many|NA
TGTGCCAGCAGTTACACAGGGAATCAGCCCCAGCATTTT
CASSYTGNQPQHF
>TRBJ2-5|TRBV5-6|few|NA
TGTGCCAGCAGCTTCCTTATAGACGGAGAGACCCAGTACTTC
CASSFLIDGETQYF
>TRBJ2-6|TRBV6-2/TRBV6-3|few|NA
TGTGCCAGCATACTCGGGGGCTCTGGGGCCAACGTCCTGACTTTC
CASILGGSGANVLTF
>TRBJ1-1|TRBV6-5|many|TRBD1
TGTGCCAGCAGTTACTTGGGACAGCGGGCTTTCTTT
CASSYLGQRAFF
>TRBJ1-5|TRBV2|many|TRBD1
TGTGCCAGCAGTCAACTTACAGGGGGCCATCAGCCCCAGCATTTT
CASSQLTGGHQPQHF
>TRBJ2-1|TRBV5-8|many|TRBD1
TGTGCCAGCATCAGGGACAGGGTCTACAATGAGCAGTTCTTC
CASIRDRVYNEQFF